This TCR beta chain originates from a study of post-analysis software for immune sequencing data. Across the whole study: Progressive-relapsing, secondary progressive and relapsing-remitting multiple sclerosis were among the disease courses included.

About this clonotype itself: The antigen remains undetermined.

Germline values: CDR1 MNHNY, CDR2 SVGAGI (reference sequence). The ends were cut back, 5 bases at V and 8 bases at J, with 14 bases in the middle. This CDR3 has 13 amino acids. Study-level results: Included in a set of several TRBV segments more frequent in patients than controls were TRBV5-6, TRBV5-1 and TRBV20-1.

Each TCR beta cDNA library carried unique molecular identifiers. Input of roughly 1 to 11 million T cells yielded 400,000 to 550,000 cDNA molecules. From the PCR reads, TCRdb called clonotypes with MiXCR, one entry per CDR3 protein. The table includes around 770,000 distinct CDR3 sequences, 46% detected once. The source of this sequence is a girl aged 10 to 17 with multiple sclerosis. The sequenced sample was blood. The chain joins TRBV6-6 to TRBJ2-3; D is ambiguous. This CDR3 reads CASSPTSGATQYF. CDR3 bases: TGTGCCAGCAGTCCTACCTCAGGCGCTACGCAGTATTTT.